This T cell receptor (beta chain) was found in a study of T cell changes during pregnancy in multiple sclerosis. Trimming removed 4 bases from V and 4 bases from J; junction bases left unmatched: 5. From germline, CDR1 is MNHNY and CDR2 SVGAGI (reference sequence). This CDR3 has 14 residues. Sequencing used immunoSEQ multiplex PCR; TCRdb keeps in-frame clones, though not all of them. The data show some 33,000 clones, roughly nine tenths seen once. This specimen consisted of CD8+ T cells from peripheral blood mononuclear cells, obtained in the third trimester of pregnancy. The sequence was obtained from a female donor with multiple sclerosis, enrolled in a pregnancy study. The rearrangement links TRBV6-6 to TRBJ2-7, with 9 bases fitting TRBD2. CDR3 region: CASSSGTSLYEQYF. The CDR3 nucleotides read TGTGCCAGCAGTTCCGGGACTAGCCTGTACGAGCAGTACTTC.